The 2 T cell receptor beta chains presented below share a single source sample, sequenced in a study of blood T cell repertoires in COVID-19. TCRdb's copy holds only in-frame clones and misses some; the assay was immunoSEQ multiplex PCR. The top ten hold 1.5% to 2% of the sample, which has approximately 240,000 clones, under 95% seen once. The sample was PBMCs or T cells enriched from blood (not recorded which). These receptors were taken from a woman between 18 and 29 years old who had recovered from COVID-19.

This chain connects TRBV18 to TRBJ1-4; weak D call: TRBD1 (5 bases). V lost 3 bases to trimming and J lost 10 bases, with 15 bases between them. From germline, CDR1 is KGHSH and CDR2 LQKENI. CDR3 length equals 14 residues. The CDR3 coding sequence is TGTGCCAGCTCACCTGACAGTGGAAGTGGAAAACTGTTTTTT. Protein sequence: CASSPDSGSGKLFF.

This chain uses TRBV28 with TRBJ2-3; 8 bases line up with TRBD2. Germline V gene sequence: CDR1 MDHEN, CDR2 SYDVKM. With V trimmed by 2 bases and J by 6 bases, 7 bases remained unmatched. This CDR3 contains 15 residues. Here the CDR3 reads CASSLVREGRDTQYF. CDR3 coding DNA: TGTGCCAGCAGTTTAGTTCGGGAGGGCCGCGATACGCAGTATTTT.